This TCR beta chain was identified in a study of CD8+CD57+ T cells in acquired aplastic anemia. Study as a whole: Quantities of DNA derived from sorted CD4+ and CD8+ cells averaged roughly 3 ug.

Study outcomes and limitations: Patients and controls shared twenty-nine CD8+ CDR3 sequences.

The CDR3 consists of 14 residues. Losses at the gene ends were 3 bases for V and 6 bases for J; bases not matched to a gene: 8. Germline CDR1 reads DFQATT; CDR2 reads SNEGSKA (reference sequence). This clonotype was recorded at least ten times. Its antigen remains unidentified. It was genomic DNA that served as the template for profiling TCR beta VDJ and CDR3. TCRdb reanalysed the reads using MiXCR and keeps one entry per CDR3 protein. The table shows some 180,000 distinct CDR3 sequences, with about three fifths occurring only once. The patients chosen for sequencing had shown expansion of CD8+CD57+ cells (detected by flow cytometry). As a group, the patients uniformly had severe acquired aplastic anemia.

The sample consisted of sorted CD4+, CD8+, or CD8+CD57+ T cells (not recorded which) from PBMCs. The sequence was collected from a human donor with aplastic anemia. The rearrangement links TRBV20-1 to TRBJ1-2; TRBD1 aligns across 9 bases. The CDR3 is CSARGDRELDGYTF. The CDR3 DNA follows: TGCAGTGCTAGGGGGGACAGGGAGTTGGATGGCTACACCTTC.